This TCR beta chain was sequenced for a study of blood T cells in healthy people across ages. A second PCR of 7 to 11 cycles used a sample-barcoded 5' primer and a J-beta primer mix. In TCRdb, the 5' RACE reads were re-called with MiXCR into one record per CDR3 protein. This table holds 1,500,000 or so distinct CDR3 sequences, roughly 43% found once. This sequence originates from a young woman in good health. Sequencing used blood.

The DNA of the CDR3 is TGCGCCAGCAGCATCGGGGACAGGGGCTATGGCTACACCTTC. Protein sequence: CASSIGDRGYGYTF. The genes are TRBV5-1 and TRBJ1-2; 10 bases fit TRBD1. After removal of 4 bases from V and 4 bases from J, the junction contained 4 bases not matched to a gene. This CDR3 has 14 residues. CDR1 is SGHRS, CDR2 YFSETQ, per germline. Full variable domain (missing parts from reference TRBV5-1 and TRBJ1-2): KAGVTQTPRYLIKTRGQQVTLSCSPISGHRSVSWYQQTPGQGLQFLFEYFSETQRNKGNFPGRFSGRQFSNSRSEMNVSTLELGDSALYLCASSIGDRGYGYTFGSGTRLTVV.